A single T cell receptor (beta chain) is shown here with its context. Libraries were prepared by immunoSEQ multiplex PCR; TCRdb keeps only in-frame clonotypes and omits some of them. The table includes about 270,000 clones, about nine tenths detected once. This record belongs to a study of blood T cell repertoires in COVID-19. Germline V lookup: CDR1 MNHEY, CDR2 SVGAGI. This CDR3 has 13 residues. V was pared by 5 bases and J by 5 bases, with 1 base of the junction left unmatched. Sequencing was done on a sample of peripheral blood. The sequence came from a man aged 50 to 59 with acute or convalescent COVID-19. The chain uses TRBV6-5 and TRBJ2-3; the match to TRBD2 covers 10 bases. CDR3 bases: TGTGCCAGCAGTCGGACTAGCGGAGATACGCAGTATTTT. Its translation is CASSRTSGDTQYF.